The present T cell receptor (beta chain) was sequenced within a study of blood T cell repertoires in COVID-19. Study summary: T cells, B-cell-depleted T cells, or PBMCs supplied cDNA or gDNA.

Authors' methods: The assay estimated nucleated cells by amplifying reference gene primers. This table comes from immunoSEQ multiplex PCR, and its TCRdb copy is limited to in-frame clones, with some not included. The D gene and trimming were derived from the DNA, and the V and J assignments and clone size from that table. The data hold 100,000 to 150,000 clones, with 86% observed a single time. The CDR3 has 14 residues. V shed 4 bases and J shed 8 bases, with 15 bases lying between them. From germline, CDR1 is SGHAT and CDR2 FQNNGV. The TCR sequence derives from a human donor in a cohort sampled during active COVID-19. The chain couples TRBV11-2 to TRBJ2-1; D perhaps matches TRBD2 (5 bases). The sequenced material came from peripheral blood. CDR3 loop: CASSSRDAGHEQFF. The CDR3 DNA follows: TGTGCCAGCAGCTCAAGAGACGCGGGCCATGAGCAGTTCTTC.